Below, 12 T cell receptor beta chains from the same sample are listed, as sequenced in a study of blood T cell repertoires in COVID-19. Sequencing was performed with immunoSEQ multiplex PCR; in TCRdb, only in-frame clones are kept and a portion is missing. The sample holds 250,000 or so clones, about 83% seen once. Material: peripheral blood. The receptor source for this set is a woman aged 40 to 50 who had recovered from COVID-19.

The CDR3 DNA sequence: TGTGCCTGGGCCGGAGGGGGGGTCAATGGCTACACCTTC. This encodes CAWAGGGVNGYTF. This chain connects TRBV30 to TRBJ1-2; the D gene is possibly TRBD1 (6 bases). Germline assignment: CDR1 GTSNPN and CDR2 SVGIG (reference sequence). Trimming took 5 bases from V and 6 from J, leaving 16 bases between them. The CDR3 extends over 13 amino acids.

This clone appeared a single time. The chain combines TRBV3-1 (or the pseudogene TRBV3-2) with TRBJ1-2; 8 bases line up with TRBD1. CDR1 LGHDT and CDR2 YNNKEL come from the germline V gene (reference sequence). With V trimmed by 3 bases and J by 8 bases, 11 bases remained unmatched. This CDR3 region has 15 residues. CDR3 loop: CASSHLGTGWMGYTF. The CDR3 bases are TGTGCCAGCAGCCACCTAGGGACAGGATGGATGGGCTACACCTTC.

The gene calls are TRBV30 and TRBJ2-3, with D possibly being TRBD2 (6 bases). Germline V gives CDR1 GTSNPN, CDR2 SVGIG (reference sequence). V was cut by 4 bases and J by 2 bases, with 10 bases left in between. CDR3 length equals 13 residues. CDR3 nucleotides: TGTGCCTGGACCCGGGGGAACACAGATACGCAGTATTTT. Translation gives CAWTRGNTDTQYF.

The chain combines TRBV5-1 with TRBJ1-1; D is unclear. Deletions cut 0 bases from V and 3 bases from J, with 18 bases between. Germline CDR1 is SGHRS and CDR2 is YFSETQ. The CDR3 runs 17 residues. CDR3 DNA: TGCGCCAGCAGCTTGGCCGCGTCAGGAGGTTGGGACACTGAAGCTTTCTTT. It codes for CASSLAASGGWDTEAFF.

V usage is TRBV3-1 (or the pseudogene TRBV3-2) and J usage is TRBJ2-7, with TRBD1 matching 9 bases. V lost 4 bases and J lost 8; bases outside the gene matches: 12. The germline V gene has CDR1 LGHDT and CDR2 YNNKEL (reference sequence). The CDR3 contains 15 residues. The CDR3 DNA reads TGTGCCAGCAGCCTGAACAGGGGGCCGACCTGGAAGCAGTACTTC. Encoded protein: CASSLNRGPTWKQYF.

The rearrangement uses TRBV2 and TRBJ2-1, with unresolved D. Germline V gives CDR1 SNHLY, CDR2 FYNNEI. This CDR3 has 11 amino acids. The ends were cut back, 4 bases at V and 11 bases at J, with 9 bases in the middle. Here the CDR3 DNA reads TGTGCCAGCAGTGTTGACACCCAGCAGTTCTTC. This translates into CASSVDTQQFF.

The chain has TRBV2 and TRBJ1-2; 12 nucleotides agree with TRBD1. Losses at the gene ends were 10 bases for V and 0 bases for J; bases not matched to a gene: 9. The CDR3 is made up of 16 amino acids. Germline CDR1 reads SNHLY; CDR2 reads FYNNEI. The CDR3 DNA reads TGTGCCACCTGGGAGGGACAGGGGGCGGCTAACTATGGCTACACCTTC. The encoded protein is CATWEGQGAANYGYTF.

DNA of the CDR3: TGCGCCAGCAGCTCAGGGGGCGGTGGCTACACCTTC. It yields the protein CASSSGGGGYTF. The V and J genes are TRBV4-1 and TRBJ1-2; the match to TRBD1 covers 8 bases. The germline CDR1 and CDR2 sequences are MGHRA and YSYEKL. CDR3 size: 12 residues. After removal of 5 bases from V and 7 bases from J, the junction contained 3 bases not matched to a gene.

The chain has TRBV18 and TRBJ2-2; 7 nucleotides line up with TRBD1. Trimming removed 3 bases from V and 4 bases from J; junction bases left unmatched: 5. The CDR3 runs 15 residues. Germline V gene sequence: CDR1 KGHSH, CDR2 LQKENI. The CDR3, as DNA: TGTGCCAGCTCACCGACAGGACAGGCCACCGGGGAGCTGTTTTTT. Its protein product is CASSPTGQATGELFF.

The V and J genes are TRBV7-8 and TRBJ2-1; 11 nucleotides align to TRBD2. Germline assignment: CDR1 SGHVS and CDR2 FQNEAQ. CDR3 length: 15 amino acids. The ends lost 3 bases at V and 8 bases at J; junction bases unmatched: 6. In nucleotides, the CDR3 is TGTGCCAGCAGCTTGAAACTAGCGGGGGTCCATGAGCAGTTCTTC. It encodes CASSLKLAGVHEQFF.

V gene TRBV15 combines with J gene TRBJ1-1, with D uncertain. The CDR3 has 13 amino acids. Germline V gene data show CDR1 as LNHNV and CDR2 as YYDKDF (reference sequence). V gave up 0 bases and J gave up 5 bases, with 7 bases separating them. CDR3 region: CATSREQRTEAFF. CDR3 DNA sequence: TGTGCCACCAGCAGAGAACAGAGAACTGAAGCTTTCTTT.

The chain carries TRBV7-2 and TRBJ2-7, with TRBD2 matching 9 bases. The CDR3 loop spans 16 amino acids. Per germline, CDR1 SGHTA and CDR2 FQGNSA. V trimming: 4 bases; J trimming: 4 bases; junction bases outside the gene matches: 11. CDR3: CASSSRLRAGGYEQYF. The CDR3, as DNA: TGTGCCAGCAGCTCACGACTTAGAGCGGGGGGTTACGAGCAGTACTTC.